This T cell receptor beta chain was retrieved from a study of T cells after yellow fever vaccination. TCRdb independently ran MiXCR on the 5' RACE reads; one entry per CDR3 protein. In the table there are about 340,000 distinct CDR3 sequences, approximately 13% of which are singletons. Findings and caveats of the study: Only a small proportion of the clonotypes turned up in both the CD4 and the CD8 compartments, likely arising from convergent recombination.

Details on this clonotype: Its antigen is as yet unknown.

The CDR3 is 16 amino acids. V lost 3 bases, J lost 1 base, and 8 bases stayed unmatched. Germline-derived CDR1 and CDR2 are MDHEN and SYDVKM. This clonotype was sampled from a man aged 18 to 35 who received the YFV17D yellow fever vaccine. This specimen consisted of CD4+ T cells sorted from PBMCs, obtained 15 days after the yellow fever booster vaccination. The V call is TRBV28, the J call TRBJ1-1; TRBD1 agrees at 7 bases. CDR3 amino acids: CASSLVGGKGNTEAFF. CDR3 nucleotides: TGTGCCAGCAGTTTGGTAGGGGGCAAGGGGAACACTGAAGCTTTCTTT.